The 30 T cell receptor beta chains reported below all come from one sample, sequenced in a study of cytomegalovirus exposure and HLA in healthy donors. Produced via immunoSEQ multiplex PCR; TCRdb's table is partial and in-frame only. Found here are some 150,000 clones, around nine tenths of them singletons; the top ten hold 2.5% to 3.5%. Sequences were obtained from PBMCs. The receptors were sampled from a man aged 18 to 29 in good health and CMV-seronegative.

This chain uses TRBV5-1 with TRBJ2-2, with TRBD2 matching over 7 bases. Germline V gene sequence: CDR1 SGHRS, CDR2 YFSETQ. V shed 4 bases, J shed 5 bases, and the junction held 8 bases outside the gene matches. The CDR3 has 15 amino acids. DNA of the CDR3: TGCGCCAGCAGCAGCGGGACTCTGCTTACCGGGGAGCTGTTTTTT. Translation gives CASSSGTLLTGELFF.

The V gene is TRBV28, the J gene TRBJ2-2; D remains unclear. CDR1 is MDHEN, CDR2 SYDVKM, per germline. CDR3 length: 14 residues. V gave up 1 base and J gave up 2 bases, with 5 bases separating them. The CDR3 reads CASSLSTNTGELFF. CDR3 DNA: TGTGCCAGCAGTTTATCGACAAACACCGGGGAGCTGTTTTTT.

V usage is TRBV7-2 and J usage is TRBJ2-7; D is possibly TRBD2 (7 bases). The CDR3 is 19 residues long. The V end was cut by 5 bases, the J end by 2 bases, with 28 bases between. Looked up from germline, CDR1 is SGHTA and CDR2 is FQGNSA. The CDR3 spells CASSLPPWRGRGGTYEQYF. DNA for the CDR3: TGTGCCAGCAGCCTACCCCCCTGGCGGGGGCGGGGTGGGACCTACGAGCAGTACTTC.

The CDR3 region is CASSELAGGPYTQYF. In DNA, the CDR3 is TGTGCCAGCAGTGAACTAGCGGGAGGGCCCTATACGCAGTATTTT. The chain links TRBV6-1 to TRBJ2-3, with TRBD2 matching 12 bases. The CDR3 is 15 residues long. The germline V gene has CDR1 MNHNS and CDR2 SASEGT. V lost 2 bases to trimming and J lost 7 bases; unmatched junction nucleotides: 4.

This clone was seen only once. The rearrangement uses TRBV28 and TRBJ2-2, with a possible D match to TRBD2 (5 bases). The CDR3 length is 16 residues. Trimming left V 5 bases short and J 1 base short, with 14 bases between. Germline-derived CDR1 and CDR2 are MDHEN and SYDVKM. CDR3 sequence reads: CASSNRGSMNTGELFF. The CDR3 DNA sequence: TGTGCCAGCAGTAATCGGGGAAGCATGAACACCGGGGAGCTGTTTTTT.

The chain employs TRBV6-5 and TRBJ2-2; TRBD2 might be the D (5 bases). This CDR3 spans 16 amino acids. Trimming removed 2 bases at V and 4 bases at J, with 14 bases between. Germline V lookup: CDR1 MNHEY, CDR2 SVGAGI. In nucleotides, the CDR3 is TGTGCCAGCAGTTACGAGGACTCTATAGGCACCGGGGAGCTGTTTTTT. Amino acids: CASSYEDSIGTGELFF.

The V gene is TRBV19, the J gene TRBJ2-1; weak D call: TRBD2 (5 bases). Per germline, CDR1 LNHDA and CDR2 SQIVND (reference sequence). The CDR3 is 13 residues long. Deletions cut 7 bases from V and 3 bases from J, with 10 bases between. CDR3 sequence reads: CASTISGYNEQFF. CDR3 nucleotides: TGTGCCAGTACCATAAGCGGCTACAATGAGCAGTTCTTC.

V is TRBV30 and J is TRBJ1-1; D is possibly TRBD1 (6 bases). This CDR3 comprises 12 residues. V was cut by 5 bases and J by 1 base, with 8 bases left in between. Germline V gene lookup returns CDR1 GTSNPN and CDR2 SVGIG (reference sequence). The CDR3 region has the DNA TGTGCCTGGTCACAGGGGAACACTGAAGCTTTCTTT. This gives the protein CAWSQGNTEAFF. The full variable domain, rest sourced from reference TRBV30 and TRBJ1-1, is SQTIHQWPATLVQPVGSPLSLECTVEGTSNPNLYWYRQAAGRGLQLLFYSVGIGQISSEVPQNLSASRPQDRQFILSSKKLLLSDSGFYLCAWSQGNTEAFFGQGTRLTVV.

This rearrangement joins TRBV5-1 to TRBJ1-4; TRBD1 matches 7 bases. This CDR3 has 16 amino acids. Per germline, CDR1 SGHRS and CDR2 YFSETQ. V was clipped by 0 bases and J by 3 bases; unmatched bases: 5. The CDR3 reads CASSLGGGQSNEKLFF. The DNA for the CDR3 is TGCGCCAGCAGCTTGGGAGGGGGCCAGTCTAATGAAAAACTGTTTTTT.

The J gene is TRBJ2-5, the V gene TRBV11-2; D not resolved. Germline V gene lookup returns CDR1 SGHAT and CDR2 FQNNGV. Trimming left V 2 bases short and J 10 bases short, with 11 bases between. The CDR3 extends over 12 amino acids. This CDR3 is CASSLLVVDQYF. The CDR3 nucleotides read TGTGCCAGCAGCTTACTAGTGGTAGACCAGTACTTC. Full variable domain (outside the CDR3, taken from reference TRBV11-2 and TRBJ2-5): EAGVAQSPRYKIIEKRQSVAFWCNPISGHATLYWYQQILGQGPKLLIQFQNNGVVDDSQLPKDRFSAERLKGVDSTLKIQPAKLEDSAVYLCASSLLVVDQYFGPGTRLLVL.

This clone has only one observation. The chain recombines TRBV7-6 with TRBJ2-2, with D possibly being TRBD1 (5 bases). The CDR3 sequence is 17 residues long. V was shortened by 1 base and J by 4 bases, with 16 bases between the two germline ends. The germline V gene has CDR1 SGHVS and CDR2 FNYEAQ. The DNA of the CDR3 is TGTGCCAGCAGCTTAGGATTTGGGCAGGGTGGCACCGGGGAGCTGTTTTTT. Translated, it gives CASSLGFGQGGTGELFF.

This clone has only one observation. The rearrangement links TRBV2 to TRBJ1-5; D is unresolved. Trimming removed 6 bases from V and 5 bases from J, with 8 bases in between. Germline CDR1 is SNHLY and CDR2 is FYNNEI. The CDR3 sequence is 12 residues long. As DNA, the CDR3 is TGTGCCAGCAGGATCGGGGATCAGCCCCAGCATTTT. Protein product: CASRIGDQPQHF. Full variable domain (outside the CDR3, taken from reference TRBV2 and TRBJ1-5): EPEVTQTPSHQVTQMGQEVILRCVPISNHLYFYWYRQILGQKVEFLVSFYNNEISEKSEIFDDQFSVERPDGSNFTLKIRSTKLEDSAMYFCASRIGDQPQHFGDGTRLSIL.

The rearrangement uses TRBV5-1 and TRBJ2-7; TRBD2 might be the D (6 bases). The V end was cut by 7 bases, the J end by 4 bases, with 12 bases between. The CDR3 extends over 12 amino acids. Per the germline V gene, CDR1 is SGHRS and CDR2 is YFSETQ. CDR3 DNA: TGCGCCAGCTCCTTTGGGGGGTACGAGCAGTACTTC. Its protein is CASSFGGYEQYF. Based on the CDR3 plus reference TRBV5-1 and TRBJ2-7, the full variable domain is KAGVTQTPRYLIKTRGQQVTLSCSPISGHRSVSWYQQTPGQGLQFLFEYFSETQRNKGNFPGRFSGRQFSNSRSEMNVSTLELGDSALYLCASSFGGYEQYFGPGTRLTVT.

The chain joins TRBV28 to TRBJ1-3; 8 bases agree with TRBD1. Germline assignment: CDR1 MDHEN and CDR2 SYDVKM. This CDR3 is 14 amino acids long. V trimming: 6 bases; J trimming: 2 bases; junction bases outside the gene matches: 3. The CDR3 here is CASSKTGAGNTIYF. The DNA for the CDR3 is TGTGCCAGCAGCAAGACAGGGGCTGGAAACACCATATATTTT.

The V and J genes are TRBV19 and TRBJ1-5; possible D gene TRBD1, 6 bases. The ends were cut back, 1 base at V and 6 bases at J, with 10 bases in the middle. Germline V gene lookup returns CDR1 LNHDA and CDR2 SQIVND (reference sequence). This CDR3 contains 14 residues. This CDR3 is CASSIGGGPQPQHF. In DNA, the CDR3 is TGTGCCAGTAGTATAGGGGGGGGGCCTCAGCCCCAGCATTTT.

The chain is built from TRBV19 and TRBJ1-2; tentative D call: TRBD1 (5 bases). The CDR3 is made up of 16 amino acids. Germline CDR1 reads LNHDA; CDR2 reads SQIVND (reference sequence). V dropped 7 bases and J dropped 3 bases, with 21 bases sitting between them. CDR3 residues: CASTHNGNQGDYGYTF. The DNA of the CDR3 is TGTGCCAGTACCCACAATGGAAACCAGGGCGACTATGGCTACACCTTC.

V and J are TRBV28 and TRBJ2-7; TRBD1 agrees at 10 bases. This CDR3 is built from 15 residues. Per germline, CDR1 MDHEN and CDR2 SYDVKM. Germline trimming cut 8 bases from V and 3 bases from J; bases unmatched to any gene: 10. The CDR3 bases are TGTGCCAGCTTACCAACCGGGACAGGGGACTACGAGCAGTACTTC. Translation: CASLPTGTGDYEQYF.

This chain uses TRBV6-5 with TRBJ1-5; TRBD1 aligns across 8 bases. Losses at the gene ends were 6 bases for V and 6 bases for J; bases not matched to a gene: 10. The V gene's germline CDR1 is MNHEY and CDR2 SVGAGI. This CDR3 comprises 15 residues. CDR3 in DNA: TGTGCCAGCAGGTCCGTTGGACAGGGACCTCAGCCCCAGCATTTT. Its protein product is CASRSVGQGPQPQHF.

The chain carries TRBV29-1 and TRBJ1-1, with D possibly matching TRBD1 (5 bases). The CDR3 extends over 13 amino acids. The germline V gene encodes CDR1 SQVTM and CDR2 ANQGSEA. V was shortened by 2 bases and J by 1 base, with 8 bases between the two germline ends. The CDR3 loop is CSVETGQNTEAFF. The CDR3 coding sequence is TGCAGCGTTGAAACCGGACAGAACACTGAAGCTTTCTTT.

The chain couples TRBV19 to TRBJ2-1; 10 positions match TRBD2. The V gene's germline CDR1 is LNHDA and CDR2 SQIVND (reference sequence). The CDR3 totals 15 residues. Trimming took 4 bases from V and 3 from J; bases not matched to a gene: 3. The CDR3 loop is CASSTASGGYNEQFF. In DNA, the CDR3 is TGTGCCAGTAGTACGGCTAGCGGGGGCTACAATGAGCAGTTCTTC.

The rearrangement joins TRBV27 to TRBJ2-1; TRBD1 matches 7 bases. The J segment lost 8 bases and the V segment lost 7 bases, leaving 8 bases of the junction unmatched. Germline values: CDR1 MNHEY, CDR2 SMNVEV (reference sequence). The CDR3 sequence is 13 residues long. The CDR3 region is CASKRTGDYEQFF. The CDR3 nucleotides are TGTGCCAGCAAGCGGACAGGAGATTATGAGCAGTTCTTC.

The CDR3 DNA reads TGTGCCAGCAGCTTGACAGAAGGCAAAAACATTCAGTACTTC. This translates into CASSLTEGKNIQYF. The gene calls are TRBV7-2 and TRBJ2-4; D perhaps matches TRBD1 (5 bases). This CDR3 comprises 14 residues. Looked up from germline, CDR1 is SGHTA and CDR2 is FQGNSA. Between the trimmed V and J ends, which lost 3 bases and 3 bases, there was a span of 9 bases.

This chain joins TRBV19 and TRBJ2-7; TRBD2 matches 13 bases. The V and J ends lost 6 bases and 1 base, in that order; junction bases with no gene match: 0. The germline gives CDR1 LNHDA, CDR2 SQIVND (reference sequence). This CDR3 has 14 residues. CDR3 sequence: CASRLAGGSYEQYF. The CDR3 bases are TGTGCCAGTAGACTAGCGGGAGGGTCCTACGAGCAGTACTTC.

The rearrangement uses TRBV25-1 and TRBJ1-2; TRBD1 matches at 9 bases. CDR1 MGHDK and CDR2 SYGVNS come from the germline V gene. The CDR3 runs 14 residues. V shed 7 bases, J shed 2 bases, and the junction held 5 bases outside the gene matches. CDR3 in DNA: TGTGCCAGCAATCCCGGACAGGGGAACTATGGCTACACCTTC. It translates to CASNPGQGNYGYTF.

This chain uses TRBV27 with TRBJ2-7, with 7 bases identical to TRBD2. V dropped 0 bases and J dropped 5; count of bases not matched to a gene: 10. Germline-derived CDR1 and CDR2 are MNHEY and SMNVEV (reference sequence). The CDR3 runs 16 residues. CDR3 protein: CASSLSKWDYPNEQYF. Here the CDR3 DNA reads TGTGCCAGCAGTTTATCGAAGTGGGACTACCCCAACGAGCAGTACTTC.

The chain carries TRBV4-1 and TRBJ2-2; 9 nucleotides align to TRBD1. Germline V lookup: CDR1 MGHRA, CDR2 YSYEKL. The CDR3 is 17 amino acids. With V trimmed by 3 bases and J by 2 bases, 7 bases remained unmatched. The DNA of the CDR3 is TGCGCCAGCAGCCATCCCGGGACAGGGTTAAACACCGGGGAGCTGTTTTTT. It specifies CASSHPGTGLNTGELFF.

This chain uses TRBV2 with TRBJ2-5; the match to TRBD1 covers 10 bases. The CDR3 spans 14 residues. The V segment lost 5 bases and the J segment 5 bases; nucleotides outside the gene matches: 5. Looked up from germline, CDR1 is SNHLY and CDR2 is FYNNEI. The CDR3 DNA is TGTGCCAGCAGTTGGACAGGGGGGAGTGAGACCCAGTACTTC. It is translated as CASSWTGGSETQYF.

The chain combines TRBV2 with TRBJ2-7; 7 nucleotides align to TRBD2. The germline V gene encodes CDR1 SNHLY and CDR2 FYNNEI. There are 14 residues in the CDR3. Losses at the gene ends were 7 bases for V and 3 bases for J; bases not matched to a gene: 9. The CDR3 DNA sequence: TGTGCCAGCAAAGAGATGCGGGGGAGCTACGAGCAGTACGTC. Its translation: CASKEMRGSYEQYV.

This chain uses TRBV19 with TRBJ2-3, with TRBD2 as a possible D gene (6 bases). The germline V and J ends were trimmed by 5 bases and 4 bases, with 10 bases remaining between them. The CDR3 sequence is 13 residues long. The germline V gene encodes CDR1 LNHDA and CDR2 SQIVND (reference sequence). CDR3 nucleotide sequence: TGTGCCAGTAGTGTCCCGGGGGCAGATACGCAGTATTTT. This encodes CASSVPGADTQYF.

The genes are TRBV15 and TRBJ1-3, with TRBD1 matching over 7 bases. Germline CDR1 LNHNV, CDR2 YYDKDF (reference sequence). Germline trimming cut 1 base from V and 1 base from J; bases unmatched to any gene: 1. CDR3 length: 15 amino acids. This CDR3 reads CATSRATGSGNTIYF. In DNA, the CDR3 is TGTGCCACCAGCAGAGCGACAGGGTCTGGAAACACCATATATTTT. Combining the CDR3 with reference TRBV15 and TRBJ1-3 gives the whole variable domain DAMVIQNPRYQVTQFGKPVTLSCSQTLNHNVMYWYQQKSSQAPKLLFHYYDKDFNNEADTPDNFQSRRPNTSFCFLDIRSPGLGDTAMYLCATSRATGSGNTIYFGEGSWLTVV.